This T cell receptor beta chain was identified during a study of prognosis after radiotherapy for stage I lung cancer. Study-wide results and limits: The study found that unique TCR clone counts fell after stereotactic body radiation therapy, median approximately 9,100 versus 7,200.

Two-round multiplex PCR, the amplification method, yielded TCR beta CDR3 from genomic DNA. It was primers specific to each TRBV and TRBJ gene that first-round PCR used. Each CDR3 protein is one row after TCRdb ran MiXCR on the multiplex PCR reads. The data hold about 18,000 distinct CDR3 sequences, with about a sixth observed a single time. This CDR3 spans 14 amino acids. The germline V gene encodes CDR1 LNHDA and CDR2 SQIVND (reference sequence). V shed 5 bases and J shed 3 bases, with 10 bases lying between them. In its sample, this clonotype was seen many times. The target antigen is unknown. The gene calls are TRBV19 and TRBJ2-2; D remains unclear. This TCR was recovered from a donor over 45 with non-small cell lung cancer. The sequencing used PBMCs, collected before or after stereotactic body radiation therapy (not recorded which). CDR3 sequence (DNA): TGTGCCAGTAGTTCTACCGCTTACACCGGGGAGCTGTTTTTT. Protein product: CASSSTAYTGELFF. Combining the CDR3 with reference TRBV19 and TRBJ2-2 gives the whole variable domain DGGITQSPKYLFRKEGQNVTLSCEQNLNHDAMYWYRQDPGQGLRLIYYSQIVNDFQKGDIAEGYSVSREKKESFPLTVTSAQKNPTAFYLCASSSTAYTGELFFGEGSRLTVL.